The sequence of this TCR beta chain was determined in a study of blood T cell repertoires in COVID-19. Study at large: Whether acute or convalescent, the COVID-19 samples came from the United States, Italy and Spain. In each case, the material was cDNA or gDNA derived from T cells, B-cell-depleted T cells, or PBMCs.

From germline, CDR1 is MNHNS and CDR2 SASEGT. The CDR3 runs to 16 residues. V dropped 0 bases and J dropped 5; count of bases not matched to a gene: 7. Sequencing was performed with immunoSEQ multiplex PCR; in TCRdb, only in-frame clones are kept and a portion is missing. The sample consists of 68,000 or so clones, 90% to 95% of them appearing once. This chain links TRBV6-1 with TRBJ2-3; 8 nucleotides match TRBD2. This TCR was sampled from a man aged 35 to 55 with COVID-19, enrolled during active disease. The sequenced sample was peripheral blood. CDR3 amino acids: CASSEALGGGLDTQYF. In DNA, the CDR3 is TGTGCCAGCAGTGAAGCGCTTGGCGGGGGGTTAGATACGCAGTATTTT.